This T cell receptor (beta chain) was sequenced in a study of control samples from healthy donors and cancer patients. Germline CDR1 is SQVTM and CDR2 is ANQGSEA. The CDR3 covers 12 residues. Data came from immunoSEQ multiplex PCR; TCRdb stores just in-frame clones and leaves some out. The sample carries around 71,000 clones, about 87% recorded once. Sequencing used PBMCs. The chain combines TRBV29-1 with TRBJ1-1; D might be TRBD1 (5 bases). This receptor was taken from a woman in her 50s with head and neck cancer. The CDR3 reads CSGLGGNTEAFF. CDR3 DNA sequence: TGCAGTGGCTTGGGGGGGAACACTGAAGCTTTCTTT.